A selection of T cell receptor beta chains follows, all from one sample in a study of blood T cell repertoires in COVID-19. Sequencing used immunoSEQ multiplex PCR; TCRdb keeps in-frame clones, though not all of them. This sample has around 250,000 clones, with about nine tenths found just once. The sequenced sample consisted of PBMCs or T cells enriched from blood (not recorded which). Every receptor here comes from a man aged 18 to 35 who had recovered from COVID-19. Each CDR3 is given with its conserved first and last residue. Fields, in order: V gene, clone size, CDR3 length, D gene, J gene, CDR3 protein, CDR3 DNA. D genes are given only for firm matches. Rows may omit the clone size; those that give it use once, few, many or a size class.

v_call: TRBV4-1
clone_size: .
cdr3_length: 13
d_call: .
j_call: TRBJ2-7
cdr3_aa: CASSQVADYEQYF
cdr3_nt: TGCGCCAGCAGCCAAGTCGCGGACTACGAGCAGTACTTC

v_call: TRBV6-5
clone_size: .
cdr3_length: 14
d_call: .
j_call: TRBJ2-3
cdr3_aa: CASSISRVTDTQYF
cdr3_nt: TGTGCCAGCAGTATCAGCAGGGTCACAGATACGCAGTATTTT

v_call: TRBV19
clone_size: .
cdr3_length: 16
d_call: TRBD2
j_call: TRBJ2-2
cdr3_aa: CASRTSGGPDTGELFF
cdr3_nt: TGTGCCAGTCGGACTAGCGGGGGGCCTGACACCGGGGAGCTGTTTTTT

v_call: TRBV6-6
clone_size: .
cdr3_length: 13
d_call: TRBD1
j_call: TRBJ2-7
cdr3_aa: CASSSQGANEQYF
cdr3_nt: TGTGCCAGCAGTTCGCAGGGGGCGAACGAGCAGTACTTC

v_call: TRBV28
clone_size: .
cdr3_length: 12
d_call: .
j_call: TRBJ1-2
cdr3_aa: CASSPGDYGYTF
cdr3_nt: TGTGCCAGCAGCCCCGGGGACTATGGCTACACCTTC

v_call: TRBV12-3/TRBV12-4
clone_size: few
cdr3_length: 13
d_call: TRBD1
j_call: TRBJ1-1
cdr3_aa: CASSWTGETEAFF
cdr3_nt: TGTGCCAGCAGTTGGACAGGGGAGACTGAAGCTTTCTTT

v_call: TRBV5-4
clone_size: .
cdr3_length: 17
d_call: .
j_call: TRBJ2-5
cdr3_aa: CASSLVLQGLSQETQYF
cdr3_nt: TGTGCCAGCAGCTTGGTTTTACAGGGTTTGTCGCAAGAGACCCAGTACTTC

v_call: TRBV5-4
clone_size: .
cdr3_length: 17
d_call: TRBD2
j_call: TRBJ2-1
cdr3_aa: CASSLVVAGGLYNEQFF
cdr3_nt: TGTGCCAGCAGCTTGGTAGTAGCGGGGGGTTTATACAATGAGCAGTTCTTC

v_call: TRBV14
clone_size: .
cdr3_length: 15
d_call: TRBD2
j_call: TRBJ2-5
cdr3_aa: CASSQGTSGLETQYF
cdr3_nt: TGTGCCAGCAGCCAAGGGACTAGCGGGCTAGAGACCCAGTACTTC

v_call: TRBV30
clone_size: .
cdr3_length: 15
d_call: .
j_call: TRBJ2-3
cdr3_aa: CAWSGSGGATDTQYF
cdr3_nt: TGTGCCTGGAGTGGTTCTGGGGGGGCCACAGATACGCAGTATTTT

v_call: TRBV24-1
clone_size: .
cdr3_length: 13
d_call: .
j_call: TRBJ2-7
cdr3_aa: CATAGTGEYEQYF
cdr3_nt: TGTGCCACCGCAGGGACTGGTGAATACGAGCAGTACTTC

v_call: TRBV11-3
clone_size: .
cdr3_length: 12
d_call: .
j_call: TRBJ2-7
cdr3_aa: CASSLDEGSQYF
cdr3_nt: TGTGCCAGCAGCTTAGATGAGGGTTCGCAGTACTTC

v_call: TRBV14
clone_size: .
cdr3_length: 15
d_call: .
j_call: TRBJ2-3
cdr3_aa: CASSQSRRPPDTQYF
cdr3_nt: TGTGCCAGCAGCCAGTCTAGGCGGCCCCCAGATACGCAGTATTTT

v_call: TRBV15
clone_size: .
cdr3_length: 17
d_call: TRBD2
j_call: TRBJ2-2
cdr3_aa: CATSPRVGRAVAGELFF
cdr3_nt: TGTGCCACCAGCCCCAGGGTTGGGAGGGCCGTTGCCGGGGAGCTGTTTTTT

v_call: TRBV21-1
clone_size: .
cdr3_length: 16
d_call: .
j_call: TRBJ2-3
cdr3_aa: CASSHRTGRETDTQYF
cdr3_nt: TGTGCCAGCAGCCACAGGACAGGGAGGGAAACAGATACGCAGTATTTT

v_call: TRBV12-5
clone_size: .
cdr3_length: 17
d_call: TRBD1
j_call: TRBJ1-2
cdr3_aa: CASGLGGTARTFNGYTF
cdr3_nt: TGTGCTAGTGGTTTGGGCGGGACAGCAAGAACTTTCAATGGCTACACCTTC

v_call: TRBV5-6
clone_size: .
cdr3_length: 15
d_call: TRBD1
j_call: TRBJ1-5
cdr3_aa: CASSQTGGPNQPQHF
cdr3_nt: TGTGCCAGCAGCCAGACAGGGGGCCCCAATCAGCCCCAGCATTTT

v_call: TRBV7-9
clone_size: .
cdr3_length: 16
d_call: .
j_call: TRBJ2-5
cdr3_aa: CASSLYVGQKQETQYF
cdr3_nt: TGTGCCAGCAGCTTATACGTAGGACAGAAACAAGAGACCCAGTACTTC

v_call: TRBV18
clone_size: .
cdr3_length: 16
d_call: TRBD1
j_call: TRBJ1-4
cdr3_aa: CASSQRRTGTNEKLFF
cdr3_nt: TGTGCCAGCTCACAACGGAGGACAGGGACTAATGAAAAACTGTTTTTT

v_call: TRBV19
clone_size: .
cdr3_length: 13
d_call: TRBD1
j_call: TRBJ1-1
cdr3_aa: CASSIGTGNEAFF
cdr3_nt: TGTGCCAGTAGTATCGGGACAGGGAATGAAGCTTTCTTT

v_call: TRBV15
clone_size: .
cdr3_length: 17
d_call: .
j_call: TRBJ2-1
cdr3_aa: CATSRGGPGVPAHEQFF
cdr3_nt: TGTGCCACCAGCAGAGGAGGTCCGGGGGTACCCGCCCATGAGCAGTTCTTC

v_call: TRBV5-1
clone_size: .
cdr3_length: 15
d_call: .
j_call: TRBJ1-6
cdr3_aa: CASSLGAGVNSPLHF
cdr3_nt: TGCGCCAGCAGCTTGGGTGCAGGGGTGAATTCACCCCTCCACTTT

v_call: TRBV7-2
clone_size: .
cdr3_length: 15
d_call: .
j_call: TRBJ2-3
cdr3_aa: CASSESGPSTDTQYF
cdr3_nt: TGTGCCAGCAGCGAAAGCGGTCCTAGCACAGATACGCAGTATTTT

v_call: TRBV4-2
clone_size: few
cdr3_length: 15
d_call: .
j_call: TRBJ2-5
cdr3_aa: CASSQDPGFQETQYF
cdr3_nt: TGTGCCAGCAGCCAAGATCCAGGGTTCCAAGAGACCCAGTACTTC

v_call: TRBV28
clone_size: .
cdr3_length: 16
d_call: TRBD2
j_call: TRBJ2-1
cdr3_aa: CASYRGTSGAYNEQFF
cdr3_nt: TGTGCCAGCTATCGCGGGACTAGCGGGGCCTACAATGAGCAGTTCTTC

v_call: TRBV7-3
clone_size: .
cdr3_length: 15
d_call: TRBD2
j_call: TRBJ2-1
cdr3_aa: CASSLGNRREGLQFF
cdr3_nt: TGTGCCAGCAGCTTAGGTAATCGGCGGGAGGGGTTACAGTTCTTC

v_call: TRBV29-1
clone_size: .
cdr3_length: 12
d_call: .
j_call: TRBJ2-2
cdr3_aa: CSVQGFTGELFF
cdr3_nt: TGCAGCGTGCAGGGGTTCACCGGGGAGCTGTTTTTT

v_call: TRBV9
clone_size: .
cdr3_length: 18
d_call: .
j_call: TRBJ2-6
cdr3_aa: CASSVGGDSRPGANVLTF
cdr3_nt: TGTGCCAGCAGCGTAGGGGGGGACAGCCGTCCTGGGGCCAACGTCCTGACTTTC

v_call: TRBV28
clone_size: few
cdr3_length: 15
d_call: .
j_call: TRBJ1-3
cdr3_aa: CASSEQQFSGNTIYF
cdr3_nt: TGTGCCAGCAGCGAACAGCAATTCTCTGGAAACACCATATATTTT

v_call: TRBV19
clone_size: .
cdr3_length: 13
d_call: .
j_call: TRBJ2-1
cdr3_aa: CASTKSYGHEQFF
cdr3_nt: TGTGCCAGTACCAAGTCGTATGGCCATGAGCAGTTCTTC

v_call: TRBV7-9
clone_size: .
cdr3_length: 14
d_call: .
j_call: TRBJ1-1
cdr3_aa: CASAGGILTTEAFF
cdr3_nt: TGTGCCAGTGCGGGGGGGATCCTTACCACTGAAGCTTTCTTT

v_call: TRBV19
clone_size: .
cdr3_length: 13
d_call: TRBD1
j_call: TRBJ2-3
cdr3_aa: CASSLGTADTQYF
cdr3_nt: TGTGCCAGCAGTCTCGGGACAGCAGATACGCAGTATTTT

v_call: TRBV2
clone_size: .
cdr3_length: 13
d_call: .
j_call: TRBJ1-1
cdr3_aa: CASRRQTNTEAFF
cdr3_nt: TGTGCCAGCAGGAGACAGACGAACACTGAAGCTTTCTTT

v_call: TRBV3-1/TRBV3-2
clone_size: .
cdr3_length: 14
d_call: .
j_call: TRBJ1-6
cdr3_aa: CASSQVRVNSPLHF
cdr3_nt: TGTGCCAGCAGCCAAGTCAGGGTTAATTCACCCCTCCACTTT

v_call: TRBV18
clone_size: .
cdr3_length: 14
d_call: TRBD1
j_call: TRBJ1-4
cdr3_aa: CASSVGQGQEKLFF
cdr3_nt: TGTGCCAGCTCAGTGGGACAGGGACAAGAAAAACTGTTTTTT

v_call: TRBV7-9
clone_size: many
cdr3_length: 17
d_call: .
j_call: TRBJ1-6
cdr3_aa: CPSPTHDRGGVNSPLHF
cdr3_nt: TGTCCCAGCCCCACCCACGACCGGGGGGGAGTAAATTCACCCCTCCACTTT

v_call: TRBV28
clone_size: .
cdr3_length: 16
d_call: TRBD1
j_call: TRBJ1-1
cdr3_aa: CASSFPGQLMNTEAFF
cdr3_nt: TGTGCCAGCAGTTTCCCGGGACAGTTAATGAACACTGAAGCTTTCTTT

v_call: TRBV4-1
clone_size: .
cdr3_length: 17
d_call: TRBD1
j_call: TRBJ1-1
cdr3_aa: CASSQMGQGVMNTEAFF
cdr3_nt: TGCGCCAGCAGCCAAATGGGACAGGGCGTCATGAACACTGAAGCTTTCTTT

v_call: TRBV18
clone_size: .
cdr3_length: 17
d_call: TRBD1
j_call: TRBJ1-2
cdr3_aa: CASSPQDRVFVQYGYTF
cdr3_nt: TGTGCCAGCTCACCACAGGACAGGGTATTCGTTCAGTATGGCTACACCTTC

v_call: TRBV29-1
clone_size: .
cdr3_length: 13
d_call: .
j_call: TRBJ1-1
cdr3_aa: CSVELTANTEAFF
cdr3_nt: TGCAGCGTTGAACTGACAGCGAACACTGAAGCTTTCTTT

v_call: TRBV9
clone_size: .
cdr3_length: 16
d_call: TRBD2
j_call: TRBJ2-3
cdr3_aa: CASSATSGYYTDTQYF
cdr3_nt: TGTGCCAGCAGCGCCACTAGCGGATACTACACAGATACGCAGTATTTT

v_call: TRBV14
clone_size: few
cdr3_length: 13
d_call: .
j_call: TRBJ1-2
cdr3_aa: CASSPELNYGYTF
cdr3_nt: TGTGCCAGCAGCCCTGAGCTTAACTATGGCTACACCTTC

v_call: TRBV10-3
clone_size: .
cdr3_length: 13
d_call: TRBD1
j_call: TRBJ1-1
cdr3_aa: CAIRETGDTEAFF
cdr3_nt: TGTGCCATCAGGGAAACAGGGGACACTGAAGCTTTCTTT